These 5 T cell receptor beta chains were all obtained from the same sample, sequenced in a study of cytomegalovirus exposure and HLA in healthy donors. PCR was performed using 60 Vbeta and 13 Jbeta primers. Sequencing used immunoSEQ multiplex PCR; TCRdb keeps in-frame clones, though not all of them. The ten most abundant clones cover approximately 5.3% of a sample with about 59,000 clones. What was sequenced was PBMCs. These receptors were collected from a man between 25 and 39 years old in good health and CMV-seropositive.

The rearrangement links TRBV19 to TRBJ2-7; D is uncertain. Per germline, CDR1 LNHDA and CDR2 SQIVND (reference sequence). V was shortened by 5 bases and J by 0 bases, with 8 bases between the two germline ends. This CDR3 is 13 amino acids long. The CDR3 region has the DNA TGTGCCAGTAGTTCCGAGGACTCCTACGAGCAGTACTTC. It specifies CASSSEDSYEQYF.

The chain uses TRBV19 and TRBJ1-2; D is perhaps TRBD1 (5 bases). Germline loops: CDR1 LNHDA, CDR2 SQIVND (reference sequence). The CDR3 has 13 amino acids. V was cut by 6 bases and J by 0 bases, with 8 bases left in between. For the CDR3, the DNA is TGTGCCAGTAGGGCAGGGACTAACTATGGCTACACCTTC. Protein sequence: CASRAGTNYGYTF. Filled out from reference TRBV19 and TRBJ1-2, the complete variable domain reads DGGITQSPKYLFRKEGQNVTLSCEQNLNHDAMYWYRQDPGQGLRLIYYSQIVNDFQKGDIAEGYSVSREKKESFPLTVTSAQKNPTAFYLCASRAGTNYGYTFGSGTRLTVV.

The V call is TRBV7-9, the J call TRBJ2-7; TRBD1 matches at 8 bases. The J segment lost 2 bases and the V segment lost 2 bases, leaving 5 bases of the junction unmatched. The CDR3 loop spans 15 amino acids. Germline assignment: CDR1 SEHNR and CDR2 FQNEAQ (reference sequence). In nucleotides, the CDR3 is TGTGCCAGCAGCTTATCATACAGGGGGGCCTACGAGCAGTACTTC. Amino acid sequence: CASSLSYRGAYEQYF.

The chain employs TRBV4-2 and TRBJ2-7; tentatively, D is TRBD1 (6 bases). In germline, CDR1 is LGHNA, CDR2 YNFKEQ. The CDR3 has 14 residues. With 1 base removed from V and 3 bases from J, the gap between germline ends came to 10 bases. The CDR3 DNA is TGTGCCAGCAGCCAAGCGGGACAAGACTACGAGCAGTACTTC. Its protein is CASSQAGQDYEQYF.

V gene TRBV4-2 combines with J gene TRBJ2-3, with D hard to call. Trimming shortened V by 1 base and J by 5 bases, and 10 bases separated the two germline ends. This CDR3 has 14 amino acids. Germline V gives CDR1 LGHNA, CDR2 YNFKEQ. CDR3 DNA sequence: TGTGCCAGCAGCCAAGGTCAGCGTTTAGATACGCAGTATTTT. Residues: CASSQGQRLDTQYF.